These T cell receptor beta chains were read from a single sample in a study of OX40 agonist ivuxolimab in advanced cancers. This table comes from immunoSEQ multiplex PCR, and its TCRdb copy is limited to in-frame clones, with some not included. This sample carries tens of thousands of clones, about 88% of them seen once, and the ten largest clones take under 2%. The sequenced sample was CD4+ or CD8+ T cells sorted from blood, obtained in a trial of the OX40 agonist ivuxolimab. These receptors originate from an adult with an advanced solid tumor such as melanoma, head and neck, liver or kidney cancer. The conserved cysteine and the conserved F or W are not part of the CDR3 here. Only part of the rows carry a size: once, few, many, or a class if the clone is expanded.

v_call	clone_size	j_call	cdr3_aa
TRBV6-1	NA	TRBJ2-2	ASKDRGYTGELF
TRBV5-4	NA	TRBJ2-4	ASSLPGAKNIQY
TRBV4-3	NA	TRBJ1-5	ASSQDKGQGSPPQH
TRBV7-7	few	TRBJ2-1	ASSPQGLGRYSEQF
TRBV28	NA	TRBJ2-5	ASSPSLPGGGETQY
TRBV7-9	few	TRBJ2-3	ASSSPPGLAGGPADTQY
TRBV19	NA	TRBJ2-1	ASSNGLVNNEQF
TRBV5-6	NA	TRBJ2-1	ASSFLSGDHNEQF
TRBV6-6	NA	TRBJ2-7	ASAREGFDEQY
TRBV5-1	once	TRBJ2-7	ASSSGPYEQY